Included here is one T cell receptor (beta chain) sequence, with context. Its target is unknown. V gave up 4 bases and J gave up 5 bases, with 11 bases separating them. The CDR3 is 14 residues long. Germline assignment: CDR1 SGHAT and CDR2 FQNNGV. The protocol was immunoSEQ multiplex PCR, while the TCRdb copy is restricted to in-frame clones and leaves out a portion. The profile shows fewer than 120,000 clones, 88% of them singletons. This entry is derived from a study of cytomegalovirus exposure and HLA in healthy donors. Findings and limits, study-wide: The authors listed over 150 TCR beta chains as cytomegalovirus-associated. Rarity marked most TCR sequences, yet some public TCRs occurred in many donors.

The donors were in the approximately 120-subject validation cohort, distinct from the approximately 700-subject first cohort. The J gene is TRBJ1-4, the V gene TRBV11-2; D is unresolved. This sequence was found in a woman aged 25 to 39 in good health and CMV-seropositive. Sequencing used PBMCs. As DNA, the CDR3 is TGTGCCAGCAGCTCTCCCTACGGGAATGAAAAACTGTTTTTT. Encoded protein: CASSSPYGNEKLFF.